This T cell receptor (beta chain) was documented in a study of T-cell memory formation after mild COVID-19. As concerns this clonotype: What it binds is unknown.

Notes on the study in general: Proof of SARS-CoV-2 specificity was absent for the second-wave clones that crested on day 37.

MiXCR, run by TCRdb on the 5' RACE reads, gives a single entry per CDR3 protein. The sample has about 600,000 distinct CDR3 sequences; about a fifth are singletons. The germline gives CDR1 MRHNA, CDR2 SNTAGT. Trimming left V 3 bases short and J 3 bases short, with 4 bases between. The CDR3 is made up of 12 amino acids. The V and J genes are TRBV6-4 and TRBJ2-3, with D unclear. This TCR came from an adult woman who had mild COVID-19 (a few samples of this study predate the infection). Cell type and time point are not known. Sequencing used PBMCs or a T cell subset sorted from them (not recorded which). This chain's CDR3 is CASSEGTDTQYF. The CDR3 region has the DNA TGTGCCAGCAGTGAGGGGACAGATACGCAGTATTTT.